The T cell receptor beta chain described here comes from a study of blood T cell repertoires in COVID-19. Overall study context: Spain, Italy and the United States supplied samples that represented acute and convalescent COVID-19. Sample material is recorded as cDNA or gDNA derived from T cells, B-cell-depleted T cells, or PBMCs.

Only in-frame clones appear in the TCRdb table, and some are missing; sequencing was by immunoSEQ multiplex PCR. This repertoire shows under 75,000 clones, 75% to 80% found once; its top ten account for just under 6.5%. Germline-derived CDR1 and CDR2 are MNHNS and SASEGT. The CDR3 runs 16 residues. Trimming took 4 bases from V and 5 from J; bases not matched to a gene: 6. The receptor comes from a woman between 55 and 75 years old with acute or convalescent COVID-19. The V and J genes are TRBV6-1 and TRBJ2-1; 12 bases align to TRBD2. The sequencing input was peripheral blood. CDR3 amino acids: CASSAATSGGNNEQFF. CDR3 sequence (DNA): TGTGCCAGCAGTGCCGCGACTAGCGGGGGTAACAATGAGCAGTTCTTC.